This T cell receptor (beta chain) was obtained from a study of OX40 agonist ivuxolimab in advanced cancers. Background on the study: Three patients showed partial responses: one hepatocellular carcinoma and two cutaneous melanoma cases.

A word on this clone: Its target is unknown.

Study findings and constraints: Mean expanded clone counts were higher in CD8+ than CD4+ T cells.

Germline CDR1 and CDR2: SGHRS and YFSETQ. CDR3 length equals 14 residues. V was cut by 4 bases and J by 5 bases, with 12 bases left in between. TCRdb's table, derived via immunoSEQ multiplex PCR, lists solely in-frame clones and lacks some. The repertoire includes under 100,000 clones, around nine tenths of them detected once, and 0.65% to 0.8% sits in the top ten. The rearrangement links TRBV5-1 to TRBJ2-2; D might be TRBD1 or TRBD2, each matching 5 bases. Sequencing used CD4+ or CD8+ T cells sorted from blood, obtained in a trial of the OX40 agonist ivuxolimab. The sequence was collected from an adult with an advanced solid tumor such as melanoma, head and neck, liver or kidney cancer. The CDR3 loop reads CASSPGTVTGELFF. The CDR3, as DNA: TGCGCCAGCAGCCCCGGGACGGTGACCGGGGAGCTGTTTTTT.